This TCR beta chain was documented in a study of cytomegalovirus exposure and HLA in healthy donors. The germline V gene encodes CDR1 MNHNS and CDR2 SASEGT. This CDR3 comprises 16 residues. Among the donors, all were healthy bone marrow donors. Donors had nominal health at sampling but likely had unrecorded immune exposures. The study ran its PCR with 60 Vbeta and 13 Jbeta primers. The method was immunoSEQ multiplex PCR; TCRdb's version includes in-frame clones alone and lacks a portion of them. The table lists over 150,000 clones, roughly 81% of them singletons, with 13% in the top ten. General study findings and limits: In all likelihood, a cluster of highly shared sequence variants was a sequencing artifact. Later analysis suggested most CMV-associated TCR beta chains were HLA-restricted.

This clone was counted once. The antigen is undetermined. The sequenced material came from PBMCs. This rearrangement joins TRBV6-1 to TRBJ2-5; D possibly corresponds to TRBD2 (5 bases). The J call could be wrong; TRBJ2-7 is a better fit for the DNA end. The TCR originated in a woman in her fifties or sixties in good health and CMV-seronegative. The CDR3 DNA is TGTGCCAGCAGTGAAGCGTTTGGGGAGCCGTACTACGAGCAGTACTTC. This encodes CASSEAFGEPYYEQYF.